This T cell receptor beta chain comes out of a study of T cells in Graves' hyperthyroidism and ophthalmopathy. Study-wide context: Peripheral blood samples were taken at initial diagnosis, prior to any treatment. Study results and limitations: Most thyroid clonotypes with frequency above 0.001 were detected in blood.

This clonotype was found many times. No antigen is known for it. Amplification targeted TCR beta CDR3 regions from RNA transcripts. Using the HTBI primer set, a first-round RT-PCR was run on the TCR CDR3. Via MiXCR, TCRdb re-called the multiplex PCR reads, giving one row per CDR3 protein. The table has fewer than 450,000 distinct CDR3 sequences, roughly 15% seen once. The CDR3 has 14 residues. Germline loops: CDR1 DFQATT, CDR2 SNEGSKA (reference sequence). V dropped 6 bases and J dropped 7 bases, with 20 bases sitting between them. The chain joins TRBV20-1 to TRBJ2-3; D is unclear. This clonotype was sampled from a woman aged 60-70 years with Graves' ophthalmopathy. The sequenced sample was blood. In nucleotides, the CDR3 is TGCAGTGCCATACCTCCGACCGCGGATCATACGCAGTATTTT. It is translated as CSAIPPTADHTQYF.